The 26 T cell receptor beta chains below all came from one sample that was sequenced in a study of shared clonotypes between healthy human individuals. The repertoire was sequenced with immunoSEQ multiplex PCR; TCRdb's copy has only in-frame clones and lacks some. The table records approximately 1.5 million clones, 95% to 99% of them present only once. The sequencing input was naive CD4+ T cells sorted from blood. The sample's subset: CD45RA+ positively selected. Receptor source: a man under 40 in good health.

The rearrangement joins TRBV18 to TRBJ2-1; 7 bases align to TRBD1. This CDR3 comprises 16 residues. V lost 0 bases to trimming and J lost 3 bases; unmatched junction nucleotides: 5. CDR1 is KGHSH, CDR2 LQKENI, per germline. The CDR3 DNA reads as TGTGCCAGCTCACCACCGACAGGGACCTACTACAATGAGCAGTTCTTC. The encoded protein is CASSPPTGTYYNEQFF.

This chain links TRBV18 with TRBJ2-7; 8 bases are a match to TRBD1. Germline lookup yields CDR1 KGHSH and CDR2 LQKENI. J was trimmed by 2 bases and V by 6 bases; bases with no gene match: 6. This CDR3 comprises 14 residues. CDR3 bases: TGTGCCAGCTCCTACGACAGGGGAACCTACGAGCAGTACTTC. Translated: CASSYDRGTYEQYF.

Notes on this clone: The sample contains more than one DNA sequence encoding this CDR3. The chain recombines TRBV30 with TRBJ2-7; D not certain. The CDR3 consists of 11 residues. V lost 0 bases and J 4 bases, leaving 4 bases between the germline ends. CDR1 and CDR2 from the germline V gene are GTSNPN and SVGIG (reference sequence). The CDR3 loop reads CAWSVSYEQYF. DNA of the CDR3: TGTGCCTGGAGTGTCAGTTACGAGCAGTACTTC.

The V gene is TRBV27, the J gene TRBJ2-7; possible D gene TRBD1, 6 bases. V was shortened by 1 base and J by 0 bases, with 16 bases between the two germline ends. The germline V gene encodes CDR1 MNHEY and CDR2 SMNVEV (reference sequence). The CDR3 contains 17 residues. The CDR3 DNA follows: TGTGCCAGCAGTTTATTTGGTCTTTGGACAGACTCCTACGAGCAGTACTTC. It is translated as CASSLFGLWTDSYEQYF.

The V call is TRBV5-1, the J call TRBJ1-4; D remains unclear. This CDR3 has 16 amino acids. Germline assignment: CDR1 SGHRS and CDR2 YFSETQ. Trimming left V 0 bases short and J 1 base short, with 10 bases between. CDR3 DNA: TGCGCCAGCAGCTTGGAGGTTCTCCGAACTAATGAAAAACTGTTTTTT. It translates to CASSLEVLRTNEKLFF.

The CDR3 DNA reads TGTGCCAGCAGCGTAGTTCAAGGGTTCAATGAGCAGTTCTTC. Its protein is CASSVVQGFNEQFF. This chain links TRBV9 with TRBJ2-1, with D uncertain. The length of the CDR3 is 14 residues. CDR1 SGDLS and CDR2 YYNGEE come from the germline V gene. Trimming removed 0 bases from V and 6 bases from J, with 10 bases in between.

V is TRBV7-8 and J is TRBJ1-4; 7 bases are a match to TRBD1. The CDR3 covers 15 residues. V dropped 6 bases and J dropped 2; count of bases not matched to a gene: 6. Germline CDR1 and CDR2: SGHVS and FQNEAQ. The CDR3 sequence: CASSLRQGTNEKLFF. CDR3 coding DNA: TGTGCCAGCAGTCTTAGACAGGGCACTAATGAAAAACTGTTTTTT.

The chain employs TRBV28 and TRBJ2-2; D is perhaps TRBD1 (6 bases). V lost 5 bases and J 4 bases, leaving 14 bases between the germline ends. Germline CDR1 reads MDHEN; CDR2 reads SYDVKM. CDR3 length equals 15 residues. Here the CDR3 DNA reads TGTGCCAGCAGTAATTTGGACAGACCCACCGGGGAGCTGTTTTTT. Translated, it gives CASSNLDRPTGELFF. Full variable domain (remainder filled in from reference TRBV28 and TRBJ2-2): DVKVTQSSRYLVKRTGEKVFLECVQDMDHENMFWYRQDPGLGLRLIYFSYDVKMKEKGDIPEGYSVSREKKERFSLILESASTNQTSMYLCASSNLDRPTGELFFGEGSRLTVL.

The chain combines TRBV11-2 with TRBJ2-1; 8 bases line up with TRBD2. The V gene's germline CDR1 is SGHAT and CDR2 FQNNGV. The CDR3 runs to 15 residues. V dropped 1 base and J dropped 6; count of bases not matched to a gene: 5. The CDR3 protein is CASSLGLAGLNEQFF. CDR3 nucleotides: TGTGCCAGCAGCTTAGGCCTAGCGGGCCTCAATGAGCAGTTCTTC.

The V call is TRBV7-8, the J call TRBJ1-1; unclear D gene. CDR1 is SGHVS, CDR2 FQNEAQ, per germline. CDR3 length equals 13 residues. Between the trimmed V and J ends, which lost 0 bases and 0 bases, there was a span of 2 bases. The CDR3 coding sequence is TGTGCCAGCAGCTTAGCCATGAACACTGAAGCTTTCTTT. Its protein is CASSLAMNTEAFF.

The chain has TRBV6-4 and TRBJ2-3, with 9 bases fitting TRBD2. From germline, CDR1 is MRHNA and CDR2 SNTAGT. This CDR3 contains 14 residues. V dropped 4 bases and J dropped 4; count of bases not matched to a gene: 3. Here the CDR3 DNA reads TGTGCCAGCAGTGTGCGGGAGGGAGCAGATACGCAGTATTTT. Its protein product is CASSVREGADTQYF.

The chain combines TRBV10-3 with TRBJ2-1, with 13 bases fitting TRBD2. Germline CDR1 is ENHRY and CDR2 is SYGVKD. With 9 bases clipped from V and 4 bases from J, the junction kept 3 bases outside the gene matches. The CDR3 runs 14 residues. CDR3 in amino acids: CAIRTSGGYNEQFF. The DNA for the CDR3 is TGTGCCATTAGGACTAGCGGGGGTTACAATGAGCAGTTCTTC.

The chain carries TRBV19 and TRBJ1-1; TRBD1 matches 9 bases. The germline V gene has CDR1 LNHDA and CDR2 SQIVND (reference sequence). The CDR3 extends over 15 amino acids. After removal of 5 bases from V and 0 bases from J, the junction contained 4 bases not matched to a gene. The chain's CDR3 is CASSAGTGMNTEAFF. The DNA for the CDR3 is TGTGCCAGTAGTGCCGGGACAGGGATGAACACTGAAGCTTTCTTT.

The chain combines TRBV10-3 with TRBJ2-2, with TRBD2 matching over 9 bases. The germline V gene has CDR1 ENHRY and CDR2 SYGVKD. The V gene end was trimmed by 2 bases and the J gene end by 1 base; junction bases not matched to a gene: 5. This CDR3 spans 17 amino acids. DNA for the CDR3: TGTGCCATCAGTGAGCACGGACTAGCGCAGAACACCGGGGAGCTGTTTTTT. It translates to CAISEHGLAQNTGELFF.

The rearrangement uses TRBV6-5 and TRBJ1-2, with D uncertain. The ends were cut back, 3 bases at V and 0 bases at J, with 14 bases in the middle. The CDR3 contains 16 residues. Germline V CDR1 and CDR2: MNHEY, SVGAGI. The CDR3 loop is CASSYSFKPSNYGYTF. The CDR3 region has the DNA TGTGCCAGCAGTTATTCCTTCAAACCCTCTAACTATGGCTACACCTTC.

Turning to this clone: Other DNA sequences in the sample encode the same CDR3. The rearrangement links TRBV5-1 to TRBJ2-3, with a possible D match to TRBD2 (5 bases). This CDR3 is built from 14 residues. Trimming left V 0 bases short and J 2 bases short, with 7 bases between. Germline CDR1 SGHRS, CDR2 YFSETQ. CDR3 in amino acids: CASSLAGNTDTQYF. CDR3 DNA: TGCGCCAGCAGCTTGGCGGGGAACACAGATACGCAGTATTTT.

The chain combines TRBV11-3 with TRBJ2-7; 8 bases agree with TRBD1. This CDR3 region has 15 residues. Germline values: CDR1 SGHNT, CDR2 YENEEA. Trimming removed 1 base from V and 4 bases from J; junction bases left unmatched: 6. CDR3 sequence (DNA): TGTGCCAGCAGCTTAGGACAGGGGCCTCAATACGAGCAGTACTTC. Its protein is CASSLGQGPQYEQYF.

CDR3 DNA sequence: TGTGCCATCAGTCGGGGACAGGGGAATGAAAAACTGTTTTTT. It is translated as CAISRGQGNEKLFF. The chain links TRBV10-3 to TRBJ1-4; TRBD1 matches 10 bases. The V gene end was trimmed by 5 bases and the J gene end by 5 bases; junction bases not matched to a gene: 2. CDR1 and CDR2 from the germline V gene are ENHRY and SYGVKD. This CDR3 spans 14 amino acids.

This sequence joins TRBV7-9 and TRBJ2-3; D gene ambiguous. Germline values: CDR1 SEHNR, CDR2 FQNEAQ (reference sequence). CDR3 length: 13 residues. Trimming left V 2 bases short and J 4 bases short, with 7 bases between. The DNA of the CDR3 is TGTGCCAGCAGCTTAATGAGCGCAGATACGCAGTATTTT. It is translated as CASSLMSADTQYF.

The J gene is TRBJ2-1, the V gene TRBV18; TRBD2 is a possible D gene (5 bases). In germline, CDR1 is KGHSH, CDR2 LQKENI. The CDR3 runs 15 residues. Trimming shortened V by 3 bases and J by 2 bases, and 11 bases separated the two germline ends. The CDR3 reads CASSPGVVAYNEQFF. The CDR3 DNA sequence: TGTGCCAGCTCACCCGGGGTAGTTGCCTACAATGAGCAGTTCTTC.

Note on this clone: The sample contains more than one DNA sequence encoding this CDR3. The chain uses TRBV9 and TRBJ2-3; the D is unclear. This CDR3 region has 14 residues. Germline-derived CDR1 and CDR2 are SGDLS and YYNGEE. Trimming shortened V by 0 bases and J by 1 base, and 6 bases separated the two germline ends. CDR3 amino acids: CASSVGVGTDTQYF. CDR3 DNA: TGTGCCAGCAGCGTAGGTGTGGGCACAGATACGCAGTATTTT.

This chain joins TRBV19 and TRBJ2-3; 7 bases are a match to TRBD2. J gave up 3 bases and V 8 bases, and 14 bases lay outside the gene matches. The CDR3 totals 16 residues. Germline CDR1 LNHDA, CDR2 SQIVND (reference sequence). The CDR3 DNA follows: TGTGCCAGTCGTTGGAGGGGAGGGCCGGAAACAGATACGCAGTATTTT. Protein: CASRWRGGPETDTQYF.

V and J are TRBV5-1 and TRBJ2-5; 9 bases match TRBD2. The CDR3 consists of 16 residues. Losses at the gene ends were 3 bases for V and 3 bases for J; bases not matched to a gene: 9. Germline V gene lookup returns CDR1 SGHRS and CDR2 YFSETQ. The CDR3 DNA follows: TGCGCCAGCAGCTCTGGTCCGGGACTAGCTGAAGAGACCCAGTACTTC. Protein: CASSSGPGLAEETQYF.

The V and J genes are TRBV18 and TRBJ2-2; 10 bases map to TRBD1. This CDR3 is 17 amino acids long. V was pared by 3 bases and J by 4 bases, with 8 bases of the junction left unmatched. Germline-derived CDR1 and CDR2 are KGHSH and LQKENI. CDR3 residues: CASSPMTGGEGTGELFF. The CDR3 DNA sequence: TGTGCCAGCTCACCCATGACAGGGGGCGAGGGCACCGGGGAGCTGTTTTTT.

This chain uses TRBV4-1 with TRBJ2-3; 9 nucleotides line up with TRBD2. The CDR3 has 17 amino acids. The V and J ends lost 0 bases and 5 bases, in that order; junction bases with no gene match: 9. Germline CDR1 reads MGHRA; CDR2 reads YSYEKL. CDR3 sequence reads: CASSQEGAGGPIDTQYF. The CDR3 DNA sequence: TGCGCCAGCAGCCAAGAAGGTGCGGGAGGGCCTATAGATACGCAGTATTTT.

V is TRBV6-5 and J is TRBJ1-3; D remains ambiguous. The CDR3 is made up of 13 amino acids. The germline V and J ends were trimmed by 6 bases and 8 bases, with 14 bases remaining between them. Germline V gene lookup returns CDR1 MNHEY and CDR2 SVGAGI. The CDR3 DNA follows: TGTGCCAGCAGGCCTTCTCCAGGATACACCATATATTTT. As protein: CASRPSPGYTIYF.